The TCR beta chain under discussion was sequenced for a study of beta chain features in type 1 diabetes. CDR3 size: 13 residues. Germline CDR1 SGHTA, CDR2 FQGNSA. The V end lost 2 bases, the J end lost 7 bases, and 11 bases lay between the germline ends. This clone was recorded at least ten times. Its antigen is unidentified. Study observations and caveats: The VDJ junctions of type 1 diabetes patients carried fewer insertions and more deletions. Whether HLA type affects TCRB rearrangement stayed undetermined in the present work. Among patients with Type 1 diabetes, TCRB CDR3s were moderately but significantly shorter in every one of the four CD4+ subsets. cDNA sequencing could over-represent cells with high TCR expression.

The isolated RNA, all of it, was reverse transcribed, so expressed TCRB transcripts were what got sequenced. TCRdb's copy holds only in-frame clones and misses some; the assay was immunoSEQ multiplex PCR. Altogether roughly 180,000 clones are present, around 7.8% being singletons, with the ten largest covering 0.94%. It was via CD45RO/CCR7/CD25/CD127/CD95/CD27 that CD4+ naive, central memory, regulatory and stem cell-like memory cells were sorted. The chain combines TRBV7-2 with TRBJ2-5; TRBD1 is a possible D gene (5 bases). The sample consisted of central memory CD4+ T cells from blood. This TCR was sampled from a woman aged 35 to 49 with type 1 diabetes. CDR3: CASSLHPTGTQYF. In nucleotides, the CDR3 is TGTGCCAGCAGCTTACACCCTACAGGGACCCAGTACTTC. Variable domain in full (rest from reference TRBV7-2 and TRBJ2-5): GAGVSQSPSNKVTEKGKDVELRCDPISGHTALYWYRQSLGQGLEFLIYFQGNSAPDKSGLPSDRFSAERTGGSVSTLTIQRTQQEDSAVYLCASSLHPTGTQYFGPGTRLLVL.